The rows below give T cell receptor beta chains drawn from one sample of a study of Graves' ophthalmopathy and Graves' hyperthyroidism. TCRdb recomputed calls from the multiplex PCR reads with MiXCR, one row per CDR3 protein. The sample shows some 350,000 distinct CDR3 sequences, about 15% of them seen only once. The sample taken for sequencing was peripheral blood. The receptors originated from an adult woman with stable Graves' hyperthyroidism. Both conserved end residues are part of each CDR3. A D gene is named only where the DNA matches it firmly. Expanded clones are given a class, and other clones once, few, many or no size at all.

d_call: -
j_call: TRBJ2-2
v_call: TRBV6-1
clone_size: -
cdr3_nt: TGTGCCAGCACCTTCGACAGGAACACCGGGGAGCTGTTTTTT
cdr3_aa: CASTFDRNTGELFF

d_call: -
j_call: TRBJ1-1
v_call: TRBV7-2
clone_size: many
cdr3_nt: TGTGCCAGCAGCTTTCTACAGGGTGCCTTGGCTTTCTTT
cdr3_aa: CASSFLQGALAFF

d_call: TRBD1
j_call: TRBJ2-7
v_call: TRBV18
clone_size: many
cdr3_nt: TGTGCCAGCTCAACGACAGGGGGCTCCCGAGAGCAGTACTTC
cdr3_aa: CASSTTGGSREQYF

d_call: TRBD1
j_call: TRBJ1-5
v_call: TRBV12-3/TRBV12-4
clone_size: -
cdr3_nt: TGTGCCAGCAGTACAGGGGATCAGCCCCAGCATTTT
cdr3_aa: CASSTGDQPQHF

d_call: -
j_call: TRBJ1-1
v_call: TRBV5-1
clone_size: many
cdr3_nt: TGCGCCAGCAGCTTGTCCCAGGGGCGGGCTGAAGCTTTCTTT
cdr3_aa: CASSLSQGRAEAFF

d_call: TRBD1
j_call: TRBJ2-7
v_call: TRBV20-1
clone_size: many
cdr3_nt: TGCAGTGCTCGACAGGGGCCTACGAACGAGCAGTACTTC
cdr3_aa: CSARQGPTNEQYF

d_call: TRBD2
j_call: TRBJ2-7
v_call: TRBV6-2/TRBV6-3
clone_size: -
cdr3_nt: TGTGCCAGCAGTCGCGGGACTAGCGGGGGCTACGAGCAGTACTTC
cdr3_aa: CASSRGTSGGYEQYF

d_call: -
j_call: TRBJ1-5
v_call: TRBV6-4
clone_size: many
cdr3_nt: TGTGCCAGCAGTGCCGAGGACAGAAATTATAGCAATCAGCCCCAGCATTTT
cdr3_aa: CASSAEDRNYSNQPQHF

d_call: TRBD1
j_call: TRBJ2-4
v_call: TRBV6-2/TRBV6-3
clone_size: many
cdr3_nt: TGTGCCAGCAGTTACGATGACAGGGTGGTTGCCAAAAACATTCAGTACTTC
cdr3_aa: CASSYDDRVVAKNIQYF

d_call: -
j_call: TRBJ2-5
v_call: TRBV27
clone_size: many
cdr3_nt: TGTGCCAGCAGTTTATCCCCAGTCCAGGAGACCCAGTACTTC
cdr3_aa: CASSLSPVQETQYF

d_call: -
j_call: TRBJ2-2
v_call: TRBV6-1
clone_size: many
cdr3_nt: TGTGCCAGCAGTGCACAACCGGGACGGAGATTGTACACCGGGGAGCTGTTTTTT
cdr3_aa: CASSAQPGRRLYTGELFF

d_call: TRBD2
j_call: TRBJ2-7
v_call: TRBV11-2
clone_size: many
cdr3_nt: TGTGCCAGCAGCCCCTTAGGGGGCCGGCTAGCGGGAGCCTACGAGCAGTACTTC
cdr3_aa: CASSPLGGRLAGAYEQYF

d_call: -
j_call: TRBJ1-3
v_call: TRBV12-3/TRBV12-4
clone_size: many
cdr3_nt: TGTGCCAGCAGTTTGCCGGGAAGCTCTGGAAACACCATACATTTT
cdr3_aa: CASSLPGSSGNTIHF

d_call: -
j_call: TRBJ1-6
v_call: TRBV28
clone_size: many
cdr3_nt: TGTGCCTCACTCCGCGGGGGGGGCCAATCCTATAATTCACCCCTCCACTTT
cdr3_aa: CASLRGGGQSYNSPLHF

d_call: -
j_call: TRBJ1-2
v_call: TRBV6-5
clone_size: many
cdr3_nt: TGTGCCAGCAGTTACACCCTGGTTGGCGGCTACACCTTC
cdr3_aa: CASSYTLVGGYTF

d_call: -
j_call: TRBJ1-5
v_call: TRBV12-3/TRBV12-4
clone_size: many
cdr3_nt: TGTGCCAGCAGTTTATGGGGGCCGAATCAGCCCCAGCATTTT
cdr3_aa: CASSLWGPNQPQHF

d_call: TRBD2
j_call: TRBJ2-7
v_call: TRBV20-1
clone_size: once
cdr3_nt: TGCAGTGCTAGAGATGGGGAGGGTCCATACGAGCAGTACTTC
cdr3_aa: CSARDGEGPYEQYF

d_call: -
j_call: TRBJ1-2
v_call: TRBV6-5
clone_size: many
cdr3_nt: TGTGCCAGCAGTTACGGAGGGGGGGACACCCTTGGGTATGGCTACACCTTC
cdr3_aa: CASSYGGGDTLGYGYTF

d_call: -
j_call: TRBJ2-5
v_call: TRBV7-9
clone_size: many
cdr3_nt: TGTGCCAGCAGCTTAGCGTCAGCGGAAGGAAAGACCCAGTACTTC
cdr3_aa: CASSLASAEGKTQYF

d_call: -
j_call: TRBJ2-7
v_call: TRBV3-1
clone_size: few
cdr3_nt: TGTGCCAGCAGCCAAGATTTGGTCGCAGCGGACTACGAGCAGTACTTC
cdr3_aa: CASSQDLVAADYEQYF

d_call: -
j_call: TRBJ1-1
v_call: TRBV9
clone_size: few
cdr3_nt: TGTGCCAGCAGCCCTCACTCGGCGAACACTGAAGCTTTCTTT
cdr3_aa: CASSPHSANTEAFF

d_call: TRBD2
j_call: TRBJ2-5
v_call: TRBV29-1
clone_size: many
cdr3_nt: TGCAGCGTCCTAGCGGGAGGGCGGGAGACCCAGTACTTC
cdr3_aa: CSVLAGGRETQYF